These 10 T cell receptor beta chains were all obtained from the same sample, sequenced in a study of T cell changes during pregnancy in multiple sclerosis. TCRdb's copy holds only in-frame clones and misses some; the assay was immunoSEQ multiplex PCR. The sample lists some 31,000 clones, around nine tenths occurring once. The sequencing used CD8+ T cells from peripheral blood mononuclear cells, collected before pregnancy. The receptors were sampled from a female donor with multiple sclerosis, enrolled in a pregnancy study.

The chain recombines TRBV27 with TRBJ2-7, with D maybe TRBD2 (7 bases). The CDR3 extends over 15 amino acids. CDR1 is MNHEY and CDR2 is SMNVEV in the germline V gene (reference sequence). Between the trimmed V and J ends, which lost 5 bases and 5 bases, there was a span of 19 bases. The CDR3 DNA reads as TGTGCCAGCAGTCTCTACAGGGAGGGAAAAAACGAGCAGTACTTC. It codes for CASSLYREGKNEQYF.

The J gene is TRBJ1-1, the V gene TRBV11-2, with no clear D. The ends were cut back, 5 bases at V and 7 bases at J, with 14 bases in the middle. Per the germline V gene, CDR1 is SGHAT and CDR2 is FQNNGV. The CDR3 covers 13 residues. The CDR3 nucleotides are TGTGCCAGCAGCACCATGGAGGAGATTGAAGCTTTCTTT. This sequence encodes CASSTMEEIEAFF.

This rearrangement joins TRBV7-6 to TRBJ2-7; tentative D call: TRBD2 (6 bases). Germline V gene sequence: CDR1 SGHVS, CDR2 FNYEAQ. The CDR3 length is 15 residues. Deletions cut 4 bases from V and 8 bases from J, with 21 bases between. For the CDR3, the DNA is TGTGCCAGCAGCTATAATGCTGGGAGGCAAGAAAAGCAGTACTTC. Protein sequence: CASSYNAGRQEKQYF.

The chain employs TRBV9 and TRBJ2-6, with D possibly TRBD2 on 6 matching bases. Trimming left V 3 bases short and J 1 base short, with 11 bases between. CDR3 length: 16 amino acids. Germline loops: CDR1 SGDLS, CDR2 YYNGEE. Written as DNA, the CDR3 is TGTGCCAGCAGCGGCCAACTAGCTTCTGGGGCCAACGTCCTGACTTTC. Translating gives CASSGQLASGANVLTF. Filled out from reference TRBV9 and TRBJ2-6, the complete variable domain reads DSGVTQTPKHLITATGQRVTLRCSPRSGDLSVYWYQQSLDQGLQFLIQYYNGEERAKGNILERFSAQQFPDLHSELNLSSLELGDSALYFCASSGQLASGANVLTFGAGSRLTVL.

The V gene is TRBV5-1, the J gene TRBJ2-1; 7 nucleotides agree with TRBD2. CDR3 size: 15 residues. Germline lookup yields CDR1 SGHRS and CDR2 YFSETQ. Trimming cost V 4 bases and J 8 bases; bases outside gene matches: 12. This CDR3 is CASSGRANGVDEQFF. CDR3 DNA sequence: TGCGCCAGCAGCGGGAGGGCCAACGGGGTGGATGAGCAGTTCTTC.

Concerning this clone: At one of its ends the junction is not consistent with the germline gene, which may arise from a read error. This sequence joins TRBV5-4 and TRBJ1-2, with D perhaps matching TRBD1 (6 bases). The CDR3 contains 14 residues. Per germline, CDR1 SGHNT and CDR2 YYREEE (reference sequence). The CDR3 protein is CASSLGTVDYGNTF. The CDR3 DNA reads TGTGCCAGCAGCTTGGGGACAGTTGACTATGGCAACACCTTC.

This clone is deemed medium-sized. The chain joins TRBV2 to TRBJ1-2, with 7 bases lining up with TRBD1. The CDR3 runs 14 residues. CDR1 SNHLY and CDR2 FYNNEI come from the germline V gene. The V segment lost 6 bases and the J segment 7 bases; nucleotides outside the gene matches: 11. Here the CDR3 DNA reads TGTGCCAGCAGACCCAAGGGGGCGCGGGTTGGCTACACCTTC. The encoded protein is CASRPKGARVGYTF.

The J gene is TRBJ2-1, the V gene TRBV7-6, with TRBD1 matching 8 bases. From germline, CDR1 is SGHVS and CDR2 FNYEAQ. V was clipped by 2 bases and J by 6 bases; unmatched bases: 3. CDR3 length: 14 residues. The CDR3 protein is CASSLFGQGNEQFF. Written as DNA, the CDR3 is TGTGCCAGCAGCTTATTCGGACAGGGCAATGAGCAGTTCTTC.

The rearrangement joins TRBV2 to TRBJ1-2; D unresolved. Germline loops: CDR1 SNHLY, CDR2 FYNNEI. The CDR3 has 14 amino acids. The V end lost 2 bases, the J end lost 0 bases, and 7 bases lay between the germline ends. The CDR3 sequence: CASSELASNYGYTF. The CDR3 bases are TGTGCCAGCAGTGAATTAGCCTCTAACTATGGCTACACCTTC.

This chain uses TRBV7-6 with TRBJ1-4; 8 positions match TRBD1. The CDR3 is made up of 16 amino acids. Germline V gene data show CDR1 as SGHVS and CDR2 as FNYEAQ. The trim removed 5 bases at V and 0 bases at J, leaving 5 bases unmatched. CDR3 amino acids: CASSLRTGPTNEKLFF. CDR3 DNA: TGTGCCAGCAGCCTCAGGACAGGGCCAACTAATGAAAAACTGTTTTTT.